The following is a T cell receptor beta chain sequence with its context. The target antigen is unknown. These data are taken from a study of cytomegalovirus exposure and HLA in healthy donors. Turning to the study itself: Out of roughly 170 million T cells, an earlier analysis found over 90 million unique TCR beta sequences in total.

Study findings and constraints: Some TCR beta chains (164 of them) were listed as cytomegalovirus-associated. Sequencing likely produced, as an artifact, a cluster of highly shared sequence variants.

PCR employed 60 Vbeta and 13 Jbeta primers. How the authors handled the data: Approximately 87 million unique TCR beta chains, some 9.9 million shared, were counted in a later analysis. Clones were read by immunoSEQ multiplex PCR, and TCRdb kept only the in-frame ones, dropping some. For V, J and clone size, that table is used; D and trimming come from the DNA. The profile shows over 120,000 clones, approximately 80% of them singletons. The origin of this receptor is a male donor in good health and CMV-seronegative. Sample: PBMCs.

The CDR3, as DNA: TGTGCCAGCAGCTTAGCGCGACAGGGGGCGGTCTACGAGCAGTACTTC. Translated, it gives CASSLARQGAVYEQYF. The J gene is TRBJ2-7, the V gene TRBV7-9; the match to TRBD1 covers 10 bases. CDR3 length: 16 amino acids. J lost 3 bases, V lost 0 bases, and 5 bases had no gene match. CDR1 and CDR2 (germline): SEHNR, FQNEAQ (reference sequence). Using reference TRBV7-9 and TRBJ2-7 for the parts outside the CDR3, the full variable domain is DTGVSQNPRHKITKRGQNVTFRCDPISEHNRLYWYRQTLGQGPEFLTYFQNEAQLEKSRLLSDRFSAERPKGSFSTLEIQRTEQGDSAMYLCASSLARQGAVYEQYFGPGTRLTVT.